This entry features one TCR beta chain sequence. Its antigen is not identified. Trimming took 2 bases from V and 4 from J; bases not matched to a gene: 6. The CDR3 extends over 17 amino acids. CDR1 MNHNS and CDR2 SASEGT come from the germline V gene. The data derive from a study of cytomegalovirus exposure and HLA in healthy donors. Study-level points and caveats: Rates of TCR association differed by HLA locus in a later analysis, with DRB1 highest and HLA-C lowest. The classifier was said to identify cytomegalovirus status with high specificity and sensitivity.

PCR employed 60 Vbeta and 13 Jbeta primers. The table came from immunoSEQ multiplex PCR; TCRdb's copy has only in-frame clones and leaves some out. The repertoire holds 120,000 or so clones, with around three fifths as singletons. This chain links TRBV6-1 with TRBJ2-2, with TRBD2 matching 11 bases. Sequenced material: PBMCs. The receptor comes from a woman aged 40 to 49 in good health and CMV-seropositive. The CDR3 protein is CASSEPGTSGGTGELFF. The CDR3 nucleotides read TGTGCCAGCAGTGAACCCGGGACTAGCGGCGGCACCGGGGAGCTGTTTTTT.